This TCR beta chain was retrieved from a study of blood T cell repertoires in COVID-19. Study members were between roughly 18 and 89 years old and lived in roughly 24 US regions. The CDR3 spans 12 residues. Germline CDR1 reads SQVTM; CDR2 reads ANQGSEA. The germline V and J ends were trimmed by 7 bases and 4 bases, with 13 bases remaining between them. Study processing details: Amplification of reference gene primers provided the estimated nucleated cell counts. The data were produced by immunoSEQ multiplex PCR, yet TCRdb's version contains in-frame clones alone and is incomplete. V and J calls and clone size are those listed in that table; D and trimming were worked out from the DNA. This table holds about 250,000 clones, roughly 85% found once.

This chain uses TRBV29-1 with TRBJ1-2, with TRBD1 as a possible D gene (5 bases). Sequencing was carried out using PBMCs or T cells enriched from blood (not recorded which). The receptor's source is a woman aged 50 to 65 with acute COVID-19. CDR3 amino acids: CSAYAQGYGYTF. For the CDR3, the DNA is TGCAGCGCATACGCGCAGGGCTATGGCTACACCTTC.